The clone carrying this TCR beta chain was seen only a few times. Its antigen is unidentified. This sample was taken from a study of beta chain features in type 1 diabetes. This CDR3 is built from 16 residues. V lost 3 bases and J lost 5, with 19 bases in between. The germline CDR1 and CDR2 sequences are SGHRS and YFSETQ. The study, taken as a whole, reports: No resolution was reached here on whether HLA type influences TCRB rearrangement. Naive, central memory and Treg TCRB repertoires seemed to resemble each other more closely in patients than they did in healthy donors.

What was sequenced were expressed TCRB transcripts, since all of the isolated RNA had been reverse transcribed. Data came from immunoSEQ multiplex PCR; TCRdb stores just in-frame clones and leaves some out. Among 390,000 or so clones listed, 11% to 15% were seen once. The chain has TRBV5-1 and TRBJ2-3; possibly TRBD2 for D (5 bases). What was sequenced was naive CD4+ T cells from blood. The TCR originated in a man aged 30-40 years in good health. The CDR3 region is CASSSGLLAHQDTQYF. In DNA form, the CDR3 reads TGCGCCAGCAGCTCCGGGCTCCTAGCTCATCAAGATACGCAGTATTTT.